This T cell receptor beta chain was documented in a study of neurological immune-mediated disorders. Over 160 million TCR-beta sequences, together covering 15-18 subjects, were produced by every individual sequencing run that was carried out. TCRdb independently ran MiXCR on the 5' RACE reads; one entry per CDR3 protein. Of tens of thousands of distinct CDR3 sequences in the sample, approximately 3.7% are singletons; the top ten hold under 2.5%. V lost 0 bases to trimming and J lost 3 bases; unmatched junction nucleotides: 1. The length of the CDR3 is 14 residues. CDR1 is SGHKS and CDR2 is YYEKEE in the germline V gene (reference sequence). Study outcomes and limitations: CDR3 amino acid sequences of expanded clones were not shared across subjects, a result suggesting private repertoires in all groups. The greatest degree of TCR clonal expansion was observed in HTLV-1-associated myelopathy, with the lowest in multiple sclerosis, below that of healthy controls.

This clonotype was found many times. Its cognate antigen is unknown. The chain combines TRBV5-5 with TRBJ2-7, with 9 positions matching TRBD2. Material for sequencing was PBMCs. The clonotype was recovered from a woman between 50 and 59 years old with multiple sclerosis. The CDR3 DNA reads as TGTGCCAGCAGCTTGGTTAGCGGGAGCTACGAGCAGTACTTC. It encodes CASSLVSGSYEQYF.